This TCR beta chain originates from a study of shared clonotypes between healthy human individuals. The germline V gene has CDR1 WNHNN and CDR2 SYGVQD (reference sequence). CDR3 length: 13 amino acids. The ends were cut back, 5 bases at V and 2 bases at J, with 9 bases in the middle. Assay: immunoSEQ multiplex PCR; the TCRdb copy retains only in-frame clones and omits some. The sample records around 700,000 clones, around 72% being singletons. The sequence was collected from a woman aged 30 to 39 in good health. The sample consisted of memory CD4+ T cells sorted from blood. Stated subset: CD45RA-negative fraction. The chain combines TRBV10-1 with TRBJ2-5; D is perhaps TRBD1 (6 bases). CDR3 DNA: TGCGCCAGCAGTACCCAGGGGCAAGAGACCCAGTACTTC. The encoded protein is CASSTQGQETQYF.